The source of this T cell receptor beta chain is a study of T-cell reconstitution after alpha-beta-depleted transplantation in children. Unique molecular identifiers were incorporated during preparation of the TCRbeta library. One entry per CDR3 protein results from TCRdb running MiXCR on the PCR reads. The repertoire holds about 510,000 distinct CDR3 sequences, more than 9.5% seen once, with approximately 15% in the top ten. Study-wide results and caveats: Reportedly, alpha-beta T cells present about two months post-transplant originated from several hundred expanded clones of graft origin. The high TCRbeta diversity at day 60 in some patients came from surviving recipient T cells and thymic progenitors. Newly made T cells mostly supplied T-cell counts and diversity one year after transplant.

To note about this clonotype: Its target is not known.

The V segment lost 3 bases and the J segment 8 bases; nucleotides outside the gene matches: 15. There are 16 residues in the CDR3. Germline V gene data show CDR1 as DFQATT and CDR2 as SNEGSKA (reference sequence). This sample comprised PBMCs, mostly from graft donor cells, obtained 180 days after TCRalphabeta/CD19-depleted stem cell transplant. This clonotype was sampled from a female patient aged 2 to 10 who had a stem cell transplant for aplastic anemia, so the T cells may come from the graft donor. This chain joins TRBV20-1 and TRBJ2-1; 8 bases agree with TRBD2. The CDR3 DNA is TGCAGTGCTAGCTCGGCAACGGGAGGGCCCGTATATGAGCAGTTCTTC. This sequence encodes CSASSATGGPVYEQFF.